This T cell receptor (beta chain) was retrieved from a study of cytomegalovirus exposure and HLA in healthy donors (dated by TCRdb to the late 2010s). With respect to the entire study: An earlier analysis of some 550 of the donors reported 250 to 300 Gb of sequence data and 100 million to 140 million unique TCR beta sequences from 150 million to 200 million T cells. The T cell repertoires of 700 or so subjects were profiled by immunosequencing and related to cytomegalovirus serostatus. Typing coverage differed by locus: A, B, C, DRB1 and DQB1 were typed in roughly 620-630 donors, DQA1 in around 500, DPA1 in 600 to 610, and DPB1 in approximately 450. In a later genetic analysis, genome-wide SNP genotypes for about three fifths of the roughly 670 donors were used, and that subset was treated as a discovery cohort. Donor age, sex, ethnicity and CMV serostatus were collected together with the repertoire data. The genetic ancestry cluster associated with self-reported Caucasian donors included around four fifths of the roughly 380 genotyped donors. An earlier analysis of some 600 of the donors applied high-throughput TCR beta sequencing to assess whether each TCR beta V gene segment acted as functional or pseudogenic. All discovery cohort repertoires had been generated on a single sequencing platform. The study aimed to test whether signatures of past pathogen exposure could be identified by cataloging public T cell receptors. In addition to the first cohort of 650 to 750 subjects, a separate validation cohort of 120 different subjects was used. Four to six DR-DQ haplotypes were handled as single units for association and clustering, since linkage in the cohort was strong. An early release covering over 500 HLA-typed donors comprised about 310 gigabases of sequencing data and around 86 million unique TCR sequences. To predict cytomegalovirus infection status, the study combined high-throughput TCR immunosequencing, statistical association of individual TCRs with disease status, and machine learning. Rather than drawing on any new phenotypic data, the later analysis identified candidate immune exposures from TCR beta sequences and the way those sequences occurred across donors. HLA typing included class I and class II loci at four-digit resolution. A later analysis re-examined previously published TCR beta repertoires from about 700 donors and added high-resolution HLA genotyping to investigate patterns of TCR occurrence. Across about 370 genotyped donors of the cohort, an average of approximately 200,000 unique TCR beta nucleotide sequences per donor were sequenced, and roughly 18% of those sequences were non-productive. Here is what the overall study found, with its caveats: An earlier analysis of 587 of the donors showed that most TCR beta V segments appeared in productive rearrangements either about 87% or about 30% of the time, which broadly matched IMGT annotations. The sequencing pipeline was judged likely to have produced a cluster of highly shared sequence variants as a technical artifact. In vitro tests confirmed that a few of the cytomegalovirus-associated TCR beta chains recognize cytomegalovirus antigens. Specific HLA alleles were associated with 16,951 TCR beta sequences at a false discovery rate of 0.05 in a later analysis. According to a later genetic analysis, donors in an Asian-associated ancestry cluster had fewer N-insertions in productive TCRs than the roughly 700-donor mean. Assigning TCR associations to individual alleles was difficult when HLA alleles, especially DR and DQ, strongly co-occurred. According to a later analysis, TCR association rates differed among HLA loci, with DRB1 alleles showing the most associated TCRs and HLA-C alleles showing the fewest. In a later analysis, most CMV-associated TCR beta chains were found to appear HLA-restricted, with HLA associations seemingly driven largely by CMV exposure. The study gave a list of 150 to 200 TCR beta chains associated with cytomegalovirus. Most TCR sequences were observed very rarely across donors, whereas some public TCRs were present in many individuals. A further reported finding was that TCR beta sequences accurately predicted the HLA-A and HLA-B alleles for most subjects in the first cohort. In a later analysis, several top co-occurrence clusters were reported to appear linked to parvovirus B19, influenza, CMV and Epstein-Barr virus. Because counts were too low, more than 15 rarely observed V segments, including chromosome 9 orphons, were excluded from the earlier analysis of 587 of the donors. According to the authors, the approach could potentially be generalized to other disease states and immunological phenotypes. A later analysis found that HLA-associated TCR beta chains were more clonally expanded and had lower generation probabilities than equally common non-associated chains. Some IMGT-functional V segments, including TRBV6-2 and TRBV6-3, could not be distinguished by the 87-base-pair reads and were therefore excluded. Correlated functional status among segregating V segments might reflect linkage disequilibrium, but an unknown experimental factor could not be ruled out. The classifier was reported to diagnose cytomegalovirus status with high specificity and sensitivity in both the original and validation cohorts. A later genetic analysis associated a missense DCLRE1C variant with V-gene and J-gene trimming of TCR beta chains, and an independent cohort replicated the association. Presence/absence analyses assumed roughly uniform sequencing depth across donors, an assumption that may not hold. Immune exposure information for the cohort was limited to CMV serostatus. Because HLA typing was unavailable for some donors at each locus, only the typed subset was used in association tests. In this cohort, only TCR beta chains were sequenced, and detectable features were limited by the absence of alpha or paired-chain data.

In total, roughly 670 healthy bone marrow donors made up the cohort. Cohort members were all nominally healthy when sampled, although unrecorded immune exposures were likely present. The donor was CMV seropositive and was included in the group of 250 to 300 seropositive cohort members. Every donor gave a peripheral blood sample, and the peripheral blood mononuclear cells from that sample were used for TCR beta sequencing. Genomic DNA extraction from the blood cell samples was performed with the Qiagen DNeasy Blood Extraction Kit. Details on this clone: Its specific antigen is unknown. Base qualities are not at hand, and no much larger clone is one base apart.

CDR1 and CDR2, looked up from the germline V gene, are SGHRS and YFSETQ. The junction carries 5 bases between V and J, which are trimmed by 5 bases and 3 bases respectively. Taken from cysteine to phenylalanine, the CDR3 has 11 residues. The sequence is cut down to CDR3 DNA, 33 bases in frame from base 1. The library was made by the immunoSEQ multiplex PCR assay. A mixture of 60 forward primers for TCR Vbeta segments and 13 reverse primers for TCR Jbeta segments was used in the multiplex PCR. The CDR3 region of rearranged TCR beta genes was amplified from genomic DNA with a multiplex PCR assay. The Illumina HiSeq System was used to sequence the amplified TCR beta libraries as 87-base-pair reads. Per the original workflow: Across the 700 or so repertoires, a later analysis counted approximately 75 million unique TCR beta chains, about 10 million of which were shared by at least two donors. To remove PCR and sequencing errors, raw reads were error-corrected and collapsed into unique sequences using a nearest-neighbor algorithm that merged closely related sequences. To assign V, D and J gene segments, CDR3 sequences were aligned to IMGT reference sequences. Each retained sequence needed at least a six-nucleotide match to both a V gene segment and a J gene segment. Rearrangements were called productive when the CDR3 lacked stop codons and stayed in frame with V and J; all others were non-productive. CDR3 was defined by IMGT convention, running from the second conserved V-encoded cysteine to the conserved J-encoded phenylalanine. In an earlier analysis of 587 of the donors, sequences lacking an unambiguous match to a single V gene segment were excluded. In an earlier analysis of around 590 of the donors, a V segment was called functional when productive rearrangements were above 56.7%, and segregating when the standard deviation between donors exceeded 5%. A statistical classification framework was developed to diagnose cytomegalovirus status using the catalog of TCR beta chain sequences. A later analysis assigned V and J genes by comparing TCR nucleotide sequences with IMGT/GENE-DB human TR gene sequences. The TCRdist pipeline was used in a later analysis to assign CDR3 sequences and most-parsimonious VDJ recombination scenarios. In a later analysis, each TCR beta chain was defined by its CDR3 amino acid sequence together with its V-gene family, and reads without a unique V-gene family were excluded. A later analysis removed 592 highly shared, low-generation-probability nucleotide sequences to deal with suspected cross-contamination and a sequencing artifact. For each public chain, a later analysis derived a clonal expansion index from normalized ranks of inferred template counts within each repertoire. Generation probabilities in a later analysis came from a VDJ recombination model fitted to out-of-frame rearrangements, and those results were checked against IGoR. Hypergeometric tests were used in a later analysis to score TCR-TCR, TCR-HLA and TCR-CMV co-occurrence, with a repertoire-size bias correction applied to the TCR pairs. To estimate false discovery rates, a later analysis permuted the HLA or CMV assignments 20 times. In a later analysis, co-occurring TCRs were grouped using DBSCAN, and TCRdist sequence similarity was added for clustering within HLA-allele-positive subsets. Co-occurrence clustering excluded repertoires with fewer than 30,000 or more than 120,000 public chains, plus five with anomalous nucleotide sharing. In its TCRdb copy, this immuneACCESS table keeps in-frame sequences only and misses some clones. Where compared with another copy, unresolved V genes explain less than half of these, and the others have no known cause. V, J and clone size derive from that table, while D and trimming were established from the DNA sequence. The sample includes about 160,000 clones, with under 75% observed a single time. Around 6.8% of the sample is held by the ten biggest clonotypes.

The clonotype comes from a man aged 35 to 55 in good health and CMV-seropositive. The receptor chain draws on TRBV5-1 and TRBJ1-1; the D gene identity is not certain. Sequencing was carried out using PBMCs. The DNA is TGCGCCAGCAGGGAGGACACTGAAGCTTTCTTT. Translated, this is CASREDTEAFF.